Presented here are 13 T cell receptor beta chains from one specimen sequenced in a study of cytomegalovirus exposure and HLA in healthy donors. Produced via immunoSEQ multiplex PCR; TCRdb's table is partial and in-frame only. The top ten hold approximately 1.4% of the sample, which has tens of thousands of clones, around 94% seen once. Sequencing was performed on PBMCs. These receptors were taken from a man between 18 and 35 years old in good health and CMV-seronegative.

The chain couples TRBV7-2 to TRBJ2-7; D may be TRBD1 (6 bases). The germline V gene encodes CDR1 SGHTA and CDR2 FQGNSA. This CDR3 contains 16 residues. V shed 5 bases and J shed 6 bases, with 23 bases lying between them. The chain's CDR3 is CASSPSFFIQGIEQYF. In DNA form, the CDR3 reads TGTGCCAGCAGCCCCAGCTTCTTCATACAGGGAATCGAGCAGTACTTC. Together with reference TRBV7-2 and TRBJ2-7, the CDR3 gives the full variable domain: GAGVSQSPSNKVTEKGKDVELRCDPISGHTALYWYRQSLGQGLEFLIYFQGNSAPDKSGLPSDRFSAERTGGSVSTLTIQRTQQEDSAVYLCASSPSFFIQGIEQYFGPGTRLTVT.

The chain carries TRBV4-2 and TRBJ2-7; TRBD2 aligns across 14 bases. The CDR3 spans 15 residues. CDR1 and CDR2 from the germline V gene are LGHNA and YNFKEQ. The trim removed 4 bases at V and 6 bases at J, leaving 5 bases unmatched. The CDR3 here is CASSLGLAGEGEQYF. CDR3 nucleotide sequence: TGTGCCAGCAGCCTGGGACTAGCGGGAGAGGGCGAGCAGTACTTC.

The V call is TRBV6-1, the J call TRBJ2-7, with a tentative D call TRBD1 (6 bases). V was clipped by 4 bases and J by 0 bases, with 13 bases between them. Germline V gene data show CDR1 as MNHNS and CDR2 as SASEGT. This CDR3 contains 15 residues. Here the CDR3 reads CASSGQGGSSYEQYF. DNA of the CDR3: TGTGCCAGCAGTGGCCAAGGGGGAAGCTCCTACGAGCAGTACTTC.

J is TRBJ2-1 and V is TRBV7-9, with 11 bases aligning to TRBD1. The CDR3 has 16 amino acids. V was pared by 5 bases and J by 3 bases, with 6 bases of the junction left unmatched. Germline lookup yields CDR1 SEHNR and CDR2 FQNEAQ (reference sequence). Here the CDR3 DNA reads TGTGCCAGCAGCGAAAGGACAGGGGGCATCTACAATGAGCAGTTCTTC. It yields the protein CASSERTGGIYNEQFF. The variable domain in full, completed from reference TRBV7-9 and TRBJ2-1, reads DTGVSQNPRHKITKRGQNVTFRCDPISEHNRLYWYRQTLGQGPEFLTYFQNEAQLEKSRLLSDRFSAERPKGSFSTLEIQRTEQGDSAMYLCASSERTGGIYNEQFFGPGTRLTVL.

This clone occurred once. This chain connects TRBV9 to TRBJ2-7; the D gene is possibly TRBD1 (6 bases). This CDR3 has 15 residues. V lost 4 bases and J 3 bases, leaving 17 bases between the germline ends. CDR1 is SGDLS, CDR2 YYNGEE, per germline. CDR3 loop: CASSHRDITFYEQYF. The CDR3 bases are TGTGCCAGCAGCCACCGGGACATAACTTTCTACGAGCAGTACTTC.

V is TRBV5-1 and J is TRBJ2-1; TRBD1 matches at 8 bases. Germline CDR1 SGHRS, CDR2 YFSETQ. Losses at the gene ends were 5 bases for V and 12 bases for J; bases not matched to a gene: 7. CDR3 size: 12 residues. The chain's CDR3 is CASREQGVGQFF. CDR3 nucleotides: TGCGCCAGCAGGGAACAGGGGGTCGGGCAGTTCTTC.

J is TRBJ2-7 and V is TRBV29-1; D is undetermined. This CDR3 is built from 13 residues. CDR1 and CDR2 from the germline V gene are SQVTM and ANQGSEA. V lost 1 base to trimming and J lost 2 bases, with 9 bases between them. CDR3 in amino acids: CSVEGYLPYEQYF. The CDR3 DNA follows: TGCAGCGTTGAAGGCTATCTTCCCTACGAGCAGTACTTC.

The chain is built from TRBV28 and TRBJ2-5; 7 bases fit TRBD1. Germline CDR1 reads MDHEN; CDR2 reads SYDVKM. The CDR3 is 16 amino acids. V lost 4 bases and J lost 3; bases outside the gene matches: 11. The CDR3, as DNA: TGTGCCAGCAGTTACTCGGGACAGAACCCGAAAGAGACCCAGTACTTC. This codes for CASSYSGQNPKETQYF.

The chain joins TRBV28 to TRBJ2-1; D ambiguous. Trimming removed 1 base at V and 0 bases at J, with 7 bases between. Germline V CDR1 and CDR2: MDHEN, SYDVKM. CDR3 length: 15 amino acids. CDR3 coding DNA: TGTGCCAGCAGTTTATTGTCTAGCTCCTACAATGAGCAGTTCTTC. This codes for CASSLLSSSYNEQFF.

The chain uses TRBV27 and TRBJ2-7; TRBD2 matches at 10 bases. V shed 0 bases and J 5 bases; nucleotides not matched to a gene: 7. This CDR3 comprises 16 residues. CDR1 and CDR2 from the germline V gene are MNHEY and SMNVEV (reference sequence). CDR3 sequence reads: CASSLSPSGSGNEQYF. In DNA, the CDR3 is TGTGCCAGCAGTTTATCCCCTAGCGGGAGTGGGAACGAGCAGTACTTC.

V gene TRBV19 combines with J gene TRBJ2-5; 7 nucleotides agree with TRBD2. V shed 7 bases and J 5 bases; nucleotides not matched to a gene: 16. There are 16 residues in the CDR3. Germline V CDR1 and CDR2: LNHDA, SQIVND (reference sequence). CDR3 protein: CASKIGAGVGPETQYF. As DNA, the CDR3 is TGTGCCAGTAAGATTGGTGCGGGAGTGGGGCCGGAGACCCAGTACTTC. The full variable domain, rest sourced from reference TRBV19 and TRBJ2-5, is DGGITQSPKYLFRKEGQNVTLSCEQNLNHDAMYWYRQDPGQGLRLIYYSQIVNDFQKGDIAEGYSVSREKKESFPLTVTSAQKNPTAFYLCASKIGAGVGPETQYFGPGTRLLVL.

V is TRBV27 and J is TRBJ2-2; D gene ambiguous. The CDR3 is 13 residues long. The germline CDR1 and CDR2 sequences are MNHEY and SMNVEV (reference sequence). V lost 6 bases and J lost 6, with 11 bases in between. CDR3 nucleotides: TGTGCCAGCAGCCTAGGAAGATCCGGGGAGCTGTTTTTT. It translates to CASSLGRSGELFF.

The rearrangement uses TRBV2 and TRBJ1-2; 9 bases line up with TRBD1. The germline CDR1 and CDR2 sequences are SNHLY and FYNNEI. The CDR3 extends over 12 amino acids. V trimming: 11 bases; J trimming: 6 bases; junction bases outside the gene matches: 7. This chain's CDR3 is CALIQGANGYTF. The CDR3, as DNA: TGTGCCCTAATACAGGGGGCTAATGGCTACACCTTC.